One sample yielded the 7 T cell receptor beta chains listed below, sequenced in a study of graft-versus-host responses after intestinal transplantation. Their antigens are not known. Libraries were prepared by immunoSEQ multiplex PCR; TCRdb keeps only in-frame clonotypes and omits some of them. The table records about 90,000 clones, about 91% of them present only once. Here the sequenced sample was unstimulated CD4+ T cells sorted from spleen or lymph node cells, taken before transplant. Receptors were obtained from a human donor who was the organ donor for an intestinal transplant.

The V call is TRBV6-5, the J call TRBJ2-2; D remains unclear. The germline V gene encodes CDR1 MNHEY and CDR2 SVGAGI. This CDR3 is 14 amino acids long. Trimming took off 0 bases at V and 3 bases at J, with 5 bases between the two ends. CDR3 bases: TGTGCCAGCAGTTACTCCGAGTACACCGGGGAGCTGTTTTTT. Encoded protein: CASSYSEYTGELFF.

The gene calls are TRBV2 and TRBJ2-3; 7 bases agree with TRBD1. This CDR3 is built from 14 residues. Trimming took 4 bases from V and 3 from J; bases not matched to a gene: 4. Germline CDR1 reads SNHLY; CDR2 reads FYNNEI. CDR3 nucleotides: TGTGCCAGCAGTGCCGACAGGGATACAGATACGCAGTATTTT. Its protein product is CASSADRDTDTQYF.

The CDR3 nucleotides are TGCGCCAGCAGTCAGGGCGGGACAGCGTCAGTCACAGATACGCAGTATTTT. It translates to CASSQGGTASVTDTQYF. The chain couples TRBV23-1 to TRBJ2-3, with a weak D call TRBD1 (7 bases). TRBV23-1 is an ORF for which the function is uncertain. The CDR3 extends over 17 amino acids. The V and J ends lost 3 bases and 2 bases respectively, with 18 bases between them.

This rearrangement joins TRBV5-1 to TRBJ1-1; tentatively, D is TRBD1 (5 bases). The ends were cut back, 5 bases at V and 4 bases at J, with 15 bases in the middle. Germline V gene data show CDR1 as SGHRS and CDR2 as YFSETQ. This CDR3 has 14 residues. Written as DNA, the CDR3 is TGCGCCAGCAGTTCCTCGACAGTTTCCACTGAAGCTTTCTTT. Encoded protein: CASSSSTVSTEAFF. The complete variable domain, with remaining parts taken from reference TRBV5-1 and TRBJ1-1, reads KAGVTQTPRYLIKTRGQQVTLSCSPISGHRSVSWYQQTPGQGLQFLFEYFSETQRNKGNFPGRFSGRQFSNSRSEMNVSTLELGDSALYLCASSSSTVSTEAFFGQGTRLTVV.

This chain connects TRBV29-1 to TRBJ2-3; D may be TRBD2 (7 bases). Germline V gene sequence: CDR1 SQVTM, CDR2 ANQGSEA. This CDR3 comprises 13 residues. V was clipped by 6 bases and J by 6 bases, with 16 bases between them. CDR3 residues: CSVTGGGGDTQYF. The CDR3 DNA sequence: TGCAGCGTCACGGGGGGCGGGGGTGATACGCAGTATTTT.

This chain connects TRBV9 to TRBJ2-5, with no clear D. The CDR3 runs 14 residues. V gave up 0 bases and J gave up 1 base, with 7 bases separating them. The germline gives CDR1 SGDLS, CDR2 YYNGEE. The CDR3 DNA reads TGTGCCAGCAGCGTAGGGGTAGCCCAAGAGACCCAGTACTTC. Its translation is CASSVGVAQETQYF.

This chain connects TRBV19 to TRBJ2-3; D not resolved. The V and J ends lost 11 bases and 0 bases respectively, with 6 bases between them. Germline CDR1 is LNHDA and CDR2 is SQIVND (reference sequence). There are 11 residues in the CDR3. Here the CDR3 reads CAGPSTDTQYF. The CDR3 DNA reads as TGTGCCGGCCCTAGCACAGATACGCAGTATTTT.